One TCR beta chain is described in this entry. Unmatched junction bases numbered 11, after V lost 3 bases and J lost 4 bases. Germline CDR1 reads SQVTM; CDR2 reads ANQGSEA. The CDR3 has 16 residues. Data came from immunoSEQ multiplex PCR; TCRdb stores just in-frame clones and leaves some out. The top ten clones hold approximately 12% of a sample with 150,000 to 200,000 clones, about 84% of them seen once. This sample stems from a study of blood T cell repertoires in COVID-19. Study overall: T cells, B-cell-depleted T cells, or PBMCs provided the cDNA or gDNA that served as material.

The specimen was PBMCs or T cells enriched from blood (not recorded which). The chain combines TRBV29-1 with TRBJ2-3; 9 bases agree with TRBD2. The receptor was derived from a man aged 50 or older who had recovered from COVID-19. CDR3 nucleotide sequence: TGCAGCGTTGAGGGGCTAGCGGGGCAAGTGGCAGATACGCAGTATTTT. Translated, it gives CSVEGLAGQVADTQYF.